This is a list of T cell receptor beta chains from one sample in a study of blood T cells in healthy people across ages. TCRdb itself ran the 5' RACE reads through MiXCR, one entry per CDR3 protein. The sample holds some 550,000 distinct CDR3 sequences, around 48% seen once. The sample taken for sequencing was blood. Receptors were obtained from a man older than 75 in good health. Each CDR3 is given without its conserved first and last residue. The listing skips clone size in some rows; elsewhere it reads once, few, many or a size class.

clone size	V gene	CDR3 protein
-	TRBV7-2	ASRLAGGRTYEQY
-	TRBV28	ATTGEETQY
-	TRBV5-1	ASSSGLAGGLEAQY
-	TRBV7-2	ASSGLAANYEQY
-	TRBV7-2	ASSREHTRGYT
-	TRBV4-1	ASSQGQGANTEAF
few	TRBV4-3	ASSQERTGGSGEQF
-	TRBV7-2	ASSPDISRYGYT
-	TRBV9	ASSPPASGVHEQF
few	TRBV5-6	ASSLYRIREGNEQF
-	TRBV20-1	SARTAGSGPQH
-	TRBV14	ASSQELGTSPREQF
-	TRBV2	ASSDGVSQPQH
-	TRBV9	ASSSADSPQTASTDTQY
few	TRBV7-2	ASSTTGGSDEQY
-	TRBV19	ASSTVLAARADTQY
-	TRBV28	ASTAAGFTYNEQV
once	TRBV28	ASSPTMGRTDTQY
-	TRBV6-2/TRBV6-3	ATSTGYEQY
-	TRBV5-1	ASSPGTASLNYGYT
-	TRBV12-3/TRBV12-4	ASRLAGFGANVLT
few	TRBV7-6	ASSPLLGAGEKLF